This T cell receptor (beta chain) originates from a study of blood T cells in healthy people across ages. Study results and caveats: Per million T cells, TCR beta diversity dropped about linearly as age rose.

The second PCR ran about 6 to 12 cycles with a sample-barcoded 5' primer and J-beta primers. Each cDNA molecule, via a template-switch adaptor with 12 random nucleotides, was tagged. In TCRdb, the 5' RACE reads were re-called with MiXCR into one record per CDR3 protein. This table holds 540,000 or so distinct CDR3 sequences, roughly 29% found once. This clonotype was counted only a few times. Antigen: not known. Isolation of PBMCs gave at least 7 million cells per sample. V lost 0 bases and J 3 bases, leaving 14 bases between the germline ends. The V gene's germline CDR1 is LGHDT and CDR2 YNNKEL (reference sequence). The CDR3 length is 16 residues.

V is TRBV3-1 and J is TRBJ1-2; a weak D match, TRBD1 (6 bases). Source material: blood. The receptor was derived from an older woman in good health. The chain's CDR3 is CASSQESQGFDYGYTF. The CDR3, as DNA: TGTGCCAGCAGCCAAGAAAGTCAGGGGTTTGACTATGGCTACACCTTC.